A selection of T cell receptor beta chains follows, all from one sample in a study of T cell responses to AZD1222 COVID-19 vaccine. The table came from immunoSEQ multiplex PCR; TCRdb's copy has only in-frame clones and leaves some out. The sample includes some 160,000 clones, about 90% of them seen just once. Material: peripheral blood, obtained on day 0 of AZD1222 vaccination. The source is an adult in good health. The CDR3 runs from the conserved cysteine through the conserved F or W. A D gene is named only where the DNA matches it firmly. Clone size appears in some rows only: once, few, many, or a class for an expanded clone.

CDR3 DNA: TGTGCCAGCAGCGCCAAGGACAATCAGCCCCAGCATTTT
CDR3 protein: CASSAKDNQPQHF
D gene: NA
V gene: TRBV9
clone size: NA
J gene: TRBJ1-5

CDR3 DNA: TGTGCCAGCAGCTCAGGGGGCGCGGGTGAGCAGTACTTC
CDR3 protein: CASSSGGAGEQYF
D gene: TRBD1
V gene: TRBV11-2
clone size: few
J gene: TRBJ2-7

CDR3 DNA: TGTGCCAGCAGCTTAGCGAGCGGGACTAGCGACGAGCAGTACTTC
CDR3 protein: CASSLASGTSDEQYF
D gene: TRBD2
V gene: TRBV11-2
clone size: NA
J gene: TRBJ2-7

CDR3 DNA: TGTGCCAGCACCACAGACAGAAACACCATATATTTT
CDR3 protein: CASTTDRNTIYF
D gene: NA
V gene: TRBV6-5
clone size: NA
J gene: TRBJ1-3

CDR3 DNA: TGCGCCAGCAGCCAAGATGTGTCTAGCGGGAGGGCCGAGTTCTTC
CDR3 protein: CASSQDVSSGRAEFF
D gene: TRBD2
V gene: TRBV4-3
clone size: few
J gene: TRBJ2-1

CDR3 DNA: TGTGCCAGCAGTGAAGCGCAGGGTACCTCCTACGAGCAGTACTTC
CDR3 protein: CASSEAQGTSYEQYF
D gene: NA
V gene: TRBV6-1
clone size: NA
J gene: TRBJ2-7

CDR3 DNA: TGTGCCAGCAGTGAATCGGTGAACACTGAAGCTTTCTTT
CDR3 protein: CASSESVNTEAFF
D gene: NA
V gene: TRBV2
clone size: NA
J gene: TRBJ1-1

CDR3 DNA: TGTGCCAGCAGCTTGGGGCTAATTGGCGAGCAGTTCTTC
CDR3 protein: CASSLGLIGEQFF
D gene: NA
V gene: TRBV11-3
clone size: NA
J gene: TRBJ2-1

CDR3 DNA: TGTGCCAGCAGCCCTGGGGGGGTCGTCCCGAGCACAGATACGCAGTATTTT
CDR3 protein: CASSPGGVVPSTDTQYF
D gene: TRBD2
V gene: TRBV5-8
clone size: NA
J gene: TRBJ2-3

CDR3 DNA: TGTGCCAGCAGCTTAGGGGGAAGTGAAAAACTGTTTTTT
CDR3 protein: CASSLGGSEKLFF
D gene: NA
V gene: TRBV7-2
clone size: NA
J gene: TRBJ1-4

CDR3 DNA: TGTGCCAGTAGTATAACGGTGAATTCACCCCTCCACTTT
CDR3 protein: CASSITVNSPLHF
D gene: NA
V gene: TRBV19
clone size: NA
J gene: TRBJ1-6

CDR3 DNA: TGTGCCAGCAGTGAAGCCGGGACAGCTAACTATGGCTACACCTTC
CDR3 protein: CASSEAGTANYGYTF
D gene: TRBD1
V gene: TRBV2
clone size: NA
J gene: TRBJ1-2

CDR3 DNA: TGTGCCAGCAGCTTAGGAAGATTCGGGAGTGGGACAGATACGCAGTATTTT
CDR3 protein: CASSLGRFGSGTDTQYF
D gene: NA
V gene: TRBV7-8
clone size: NA
J gene: TRBJ2-3

CDR3 DNA: TGTGCCAGCAGAAAAAGTGGCGGGCGAGGTGAGCAGTTCTTC
CDR3 protein: CASRKSGGRGEQFF
D gene: NA
V gene: TRBV6-5
clone size: NA
J gene: TRBJ2-1

CDR3 DNA: TGTGCCAGCAGCCAAGATTGGACTAGCGGGAGCGCAGATACGCAGTATTTT
CDR3 protein: CASSQDWTSGSADTQYF
D gene: TRBD2
V gene: TRBV3-1/TRBV3-2
clone size: NA
J gene: TRBJ2-3

CDR3 DNA: TGTGCCTGGGCGGACAGGGGGGGAACTGAAGCTTTCTTT
CDR3 protein: CAWADRGGTEAFF
D gene: TRBD1
V gene: TRBV30
clone size: NA
J gene: TRBJ1-1

CDR3 DNA: TGTGCCACCCAATGGGGGAATCAGCCCCAGCATTTT
CDR3 protein: CATQWGNQPQHF
D gene: NA
V gene: TRBV6-5
clone size: NA
J gene: TRBJ1-5

CDR3 DNA: TGTGCCAGCAGGGGGACAGGGTGGGCCTATGGCTACACCTTC
CDR3 protein: CASRGTGWAYGYTF
D gene: TRBD1
V gene: TRBV7-2
clone size: few
J gene: TRBJ1-2

CDR3 DNA: TGTGCCAGCAGGGGGGACAGGGTTTCACCCCTCCACTTT
CDR3 protein: CASRGDRVSPLHF
D gene: TRBD1
V gene: TRBV28
clone size: NA
J gene: TRBJ1-6

CDR3 DNA: TGCGCCAGCAGCCAAGTGAGACAGCTGAACACTGAAGCTTTCTTT
CDR3 protein: CASSQVRQLNTEAFF
D gene: NA
V gene: TRBV4-3
clone size: NA
J gene: TRBJ1-1

CDR3 DNA: TGTGCCAGCAGTTTCCGCCCCACAGGGTCCGAGGGCTACACCTTC
CDR3 protein: CASSFRPTGSEGYTF
D gene: NA
V gene: TRBV6-5
clone size: NA
J gene: TRBJ1-2

CDR3 DNA: TGTGCCTGGAGGGGGACAGGGGGGGCTTCACCCCTCCACTTT
CDR3 protein: CAWRGTGGASPLHF
D gene: TRBD1
V gene: TRBV30
clone size: NA
J gene: TRBJ1-6

CDR3 DNA: TGTGCCAGCAGCTTATTCGTGGGCAGGTACAATGAGCAGTTCTTC
CDR3 protein: CASSLFVGRYNEQFF
D gene: NA
V gene: TRBV7-9
clone size: NA
J gene: TRBJ2-1

CDR3 DNA: TGTGCCAGCAGCTTAGCCGTCTTAGGGGGAAACACCATATATTTT
CDR3 protein: CASSLAVLGGNTIYF
D gene: NA
V gene: TRBV7-2
clone size: NA
J gene: TRBJ1-3

CDR3 DNA: TGTGCCAGCAGCGTAGCCGGGACAGGGACCCTCGCCGAGCAGTACTTC
CDR3 protein: CASSVAGTGTLAEQYF
D gene: TRBD1
V gene: TRBV9
clone size: NA
J gene: TRBJ2-7

CDR3 DNA: TGCACCAGCAGCCTTTACCCGCAGCCAAGCTCGTTAGGGACCCCCTACGAGCAGTACTTC
CDR3 protein: CTSSLYPQPSSLGTPYEQYF
D gene: NA
V gene: TRBV1
clone size: NA
J gene: TRBJ2-7

CDR3 DNA: TGTGCCAGCAGCCGGGACAGGGTAAATCAGCCCCAGCATTTT
CDR3 protein: CASSRDRVNQPQHF
D gene: TRBD1
V gene: TRBV7-2
clone size: NA
J gene: TRBJ1-5

CDR3 DNA: TGTGCCAGCAGTGGCAGCGGGAGGGGGGGAGATACGCAGTATTTT
CDR3 protein: CASSGSGRGGDTQYF
D gene: TRBD2
V gene: TRBV28
clone size: NA
J gene: TRBJ2-3

CDR3 DNA: TGTGCCAGCAGCTTGGGGGACAGGGGACGCCGAGGCTACACCTTC
CDR3 protein: CASSLGDRGRRGYTF
D gene: TRBD1
V gene: TRBV5-5
clone size: NA
J gene: TRBJ1-2

CDR3 DNA: TGTGCCAGCAGGGGGACAGCCAATCAGCCCCAGCATTTT
CDR3 protein: CASRGTANQPQHF
D gene: TRBD1
V gene: TRBV28
clone size: NA
J gene: TRBJ1-5

CDR3 DNA: TGTGCCAGCAGTGAAGCCGGGGGAACCAGCGAGCAGTACTTC
CDR3 protein: CASSEAGGTSEQYF
D gene: NA
V gene: TRBV2
clone size: NA
J gene: TRBJ2-7

CDR3 DNA: TGTGCCTGGGGGTTTCTTAATGCTGGTGGCTACACCTTC
CDR3 protein: CAWGFLNAGGYTF
D gene: NA
V gene: TRBV30
clone size: NA
J gene: TRBJ1-2

CDR3 DNA: TGCGCCAGCAGCCAAGATGGGTCGATGAACACTGAAGCTTTCTTT
CDR3 protein: CASSQDGSMNTEAFF
D gene: NA
V gene: TRBV4-3
clone size: NA
J gene: TRBJ1-1

CDR3 DNA: TGTGCCAGCAGCTTTGGACAGGGGCTAAATGAAAAACTGTTTTTT
CDR3 protein: CASSFGQGLNEKLFF
D gene: TRBD1
V gene: TRBV11-2
clone size: NA
J gene: TRBJ1-4

CDR3 DNA: TGTGCCAGCAGTGCCGGGACAGCTAATCAGCCCCAGCATTTT
CDR3 protein: CASSAGTANQPQHF
D gene: TRBD1
V gene: TRBV2
clone size: NA
J gene: TRBJ1-5

CDR3 DNA: TGTGCCAGCAGCTTGAAGGCGGGATACGTCCAAGAGACCCAGTACTTC
CDR3 protein: CASSLKAGYVQETQYF
D gene: NA
V gene: TRBV5-4
clone size: NA
J gene: TRBJ2-5

CDR3 DNA: TGCGCCAGCAGCTCTAAGAGGCAGTTCTTC
CDR3 protein: CASSSKRQFF
D gene: NA
V gene: TRBV5-1
clone size: NA
J gene: TRBJ2-1

CDR3 DNA: TGTGCCAGTAGTATTATAGGGCGTAGCAATCAGCCCCAGCATTTT
CDR3 protein: CASSIIGRSNQPQHF
D gene: NA
V gene: TRBV19
clone size: few
J gene: TRBJ1-5

CDR3 DNA: TGTGCCAGCAGTGACGATGGGGACCCGAACACTGAAGCTTTCTTT
CDR3 protein: CASSDDGDPNTEAFF
D gene: NA
V gene: TRBV6-4
clone size: NA
J gene: TRBJ1-1

CDR3 DNA: TGTGCCAGCAGCTTATATGCGCTGGGACTCATGAACACTGAAGCTTTCTTT
CDR3 protein: CASSLYALGLMNTEAFF
D gene: NA
V gene: TRBV7-3
clone size: NA
J gene: TRBJ1-1